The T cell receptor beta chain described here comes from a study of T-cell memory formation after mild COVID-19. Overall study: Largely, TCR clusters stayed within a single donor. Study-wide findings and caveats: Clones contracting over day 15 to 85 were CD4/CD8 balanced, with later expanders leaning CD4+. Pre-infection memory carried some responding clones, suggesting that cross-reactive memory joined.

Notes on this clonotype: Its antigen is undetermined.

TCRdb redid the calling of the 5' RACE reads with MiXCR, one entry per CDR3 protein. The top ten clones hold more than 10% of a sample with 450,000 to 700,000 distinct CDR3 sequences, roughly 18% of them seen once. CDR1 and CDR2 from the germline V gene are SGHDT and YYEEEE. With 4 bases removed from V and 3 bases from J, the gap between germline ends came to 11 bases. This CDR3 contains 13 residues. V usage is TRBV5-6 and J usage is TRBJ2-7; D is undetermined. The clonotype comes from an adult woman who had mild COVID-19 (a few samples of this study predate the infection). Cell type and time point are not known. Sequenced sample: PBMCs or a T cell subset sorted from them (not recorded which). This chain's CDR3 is CASSRPSNYEQYF. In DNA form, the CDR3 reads TGTGCCAGCAGCAGACCTTCGAACTACGAGCAGTACTTC.